This T cell receptor (beta chain) derives from a study of human T cells and chemical hapten exposure. The study, taken as a whole, reports: Alopecia was present in the donors, so their immune response may differ from healthy people's. The study found that DPC sensitization did not change TCRs above 1 in 1000 frequency.

Specified time point: patch test 1, 2 weeks after DPC sensitization. Treatment described: therapeutic diphenylcyclopropenone sensitization with weekly scalp DPC. Blood draws preceded each patch test application. Germline values: CDR1 SNHLY, CDR2 FYNNEI. V was cut by 4 bases and J by 3 bases, with 10 bases left in between. The CDR3 is 14 residues long. In the source study's methods: There were a median of around 96,000 TCRs per sample, with a range from about 20,000 to 700,000. TCRdb called the RACE reads again in MiXCR, with one record for every CDR3 protein. The V and J calls were determined by TCRdb, not by the authors. The sample records over 85,000 distinct CDR3 sequences, roughly an eighth being singletons. In regard to this clonotype: Its specificity is unknown.

The receptor's source is a woman aged 40 to 55 with alopecia areata. Some clones in this sample may be carry-over from other donors' samples. Material: whole blood, obtained in connection with sensitization to the hapten diphenylcyclopropenone (DPC). The V call is TRBV2, the J call TRBJ1-5; D is unclear. The CDR3 spells CASSVGQNNQPQHF. The DNA for the CDR3 is TGTGCCAGCAGTGTAGGGCAGAACAATCAGCCCCAGCATTTT.